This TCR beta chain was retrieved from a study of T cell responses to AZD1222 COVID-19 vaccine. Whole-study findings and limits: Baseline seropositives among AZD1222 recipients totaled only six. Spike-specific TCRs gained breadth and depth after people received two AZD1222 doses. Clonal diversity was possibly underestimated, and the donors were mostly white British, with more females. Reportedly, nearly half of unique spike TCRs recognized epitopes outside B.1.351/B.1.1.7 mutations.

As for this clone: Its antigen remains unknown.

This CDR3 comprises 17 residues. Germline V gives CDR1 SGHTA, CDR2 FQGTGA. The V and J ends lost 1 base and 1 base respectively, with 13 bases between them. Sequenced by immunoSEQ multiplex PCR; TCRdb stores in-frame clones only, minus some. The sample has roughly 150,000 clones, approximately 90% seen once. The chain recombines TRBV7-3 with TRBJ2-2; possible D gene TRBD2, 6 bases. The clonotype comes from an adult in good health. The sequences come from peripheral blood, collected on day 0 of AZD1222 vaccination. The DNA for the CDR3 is TGTGCCAGCAGCTTAAGGTCAGGAGCGGGGAACACCGGGGAGCTGTTTTTT. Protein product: CASSLRSGAGNTGELFF.